This T cell receptor beta chain is from a study of T cell clusters in autoimmune cytopenias. Study findings and constraints: TRB repertoire shifts in secondary cytopenia and chronic lymphocytic leukemia mostly reflected lymphoma, not autoimmunity. Active autoimmune hepatitis patients had almost three-fold fewer exclusive TRB clusters than healthy donors.

Judged by frequency, this clonotype is medium-sized. No antigen is known for it. Germline lookup yields CDR1 GTSNPN and CDR2 SVGIG (reference sequence). CDR3 length: 14 residues. One tube held mixed TRB-A and TRB-B primer pools for touch-down PCR. TCRdb reanalyzed the multiplex PCR reads, giving one entry per CDR3 protein sequence and no DNA. With roughly 9,500 distinct CDR3 sequences in the sample, the ten largest clones hold 4.1%. TRB was amplified from roughly 250 ng of peripheral blood genomic DNA per sample. V gene TRBV30 combines with J gene TRBJ2-5; the D gene TCRdb calls, TRBD2, cannot be checked with no DNA. This clonotype originated in a human donor with an autoimmune cytopenia or autoimmune hepatitis (not recorded which). What was sequenced was peripheral blood. CDR3 protein: CAWRGAGGGETQYF.